These 8 T cell receptor beta chains came from one sample sequenced in a study of beta chain features in type 1 diabetes. Expressed TCRB transcripts were sequenced because the isolated RNA had all been reverse transcribed beforehand. Clones were read by immunoSEQ multiplex PCR, and TCRdb kept only the in-frame ones, dropping some. Here the sample spans approximately 90,000 clones, 25% to 35% being singletons. The sample was stem cell memory CD4+ T cells from blood. These receptors all stem from a woman aged 18-29 years in good health.

This clone occurred a few times. The chain combines TRBV19 with TRBJ1-2; weak D call: TRBD1 (6 bases). Trimming removed 4 bases at V and 4 bases at J, with 13 bases between. Germline lookup yields CDR1 LNHDA and CDR2 SQIVND (reference sequence). The CDR3 contains 14 residues. The CDR3 here is CASSNWGLGYGYTF. The CDR3 nucleotides read TGTGCCAGTAGTAATTGGGGGCTGGGCTATGGCTACACCTTC.

The J gene is TRBJ1-6, the V gene TRBV4-3; 8 positions match TRBD1. The ends lost 3 bases at V and 8 bases at J; junction bases unmatched: 0. In germline, CDR1 is LGHNA, CDR2 YSLEER. CDR3 size: 13 residues. CDR3 loop: CASSQDRDSPLHF. The CDR3 DNA is TGCGCCAGCAGCCAGGACAGGGATTCACCCCTCCACTTT.

The chain uses TRBV14 and TRBJ2-3, with D maybe TRBD2 (6 bases). The CDR3 runs to 18 residues. CDR1 is SGHDN, CDR2 FVKESK, per germline. V lost 0 bases and J lost 4, with 20 bases in between. Here the CDR3 reads CASSQDGLPGLFSDTQYF. In DNA form, the CDR3 reads TGTGCCAGCAGCCAAGATGGGCTCCCGGGACTCTTTTCAGATACGCAGTATTTT. Based on the CDR3 plus reference TRBV14 and TRBJ2-3, the full variable domain is EAGVTQFPSHSVIEKGQTVTLRCDPISGHDNLYWYRRVMGKEIKFLLHFVKESKQDESGMPNNRFLAERTGGTYSTLKVQPAELEDSGVYFCASSQDGLPGLFSDTQYFGPGTRLTVL.

The chain is built from TRBV18 and TRBJ2-7, with D possibly matching TRBD1 (6 bases). The CDR3 is made up of 14 amino acids. V dropped 1 base and J dropped 3 bases, with 10 bases sitting between them. Germline loops: CDR1 KGHSH, CDR2 LQKENI. CDR3: CASSPQGQIYEQYF. CDR3 in DNA: TGTGCCAGCTCACCACAAGGACAGATCTACGAGCAGTACTTC.

The chain links TRBV5-1 to TRBJ1-1; perhaps TRBD1 as D (6 bases). The length of the CDR3 is 14 residues. The germline gives CDR1 SGHRS, CDR2 YFSETQ. V lost 6 bases to trimming and J lost 1 base, with 13 bases between them. As DNA, the CDR3 is TGCGCCAGCAAGGCTCAGGGGTCGAACACTGAAGCTTTCTTT. As protein: CASKAQGSNTEAFF.

This clone was detected only a few times. The CDR3 region is CAISESQVNQPQHF. The CDR3 region has the DNA TGTGCCATCAGTGAGTCACAGGTGAATCAGCCCCAGCATTTT. The chain has TRBV10-3 and TRBJ1-5, with a possible D match to TRBD1 (5 bases). From germline, CDR1 is ENHRY and CDR2 SYGVKD. Trimming took off 0 bases at V and 4 bases at J, with 7 bases between the two ends. The CDR3 covers 14 residues.

This clone was seen more than once but under ten times. The J gene is TRBJ2-5, the V gene TRBV4-1, with D perhaps matching TRBD2 (6 bases). The CDR3 has 15 residues. Trimming removed 4 bases at V and 3 bases at J, with 15 bases between. Germline V gene data show CDR1 as MGHRA and CDR2 as YSYEKL. CDR3 nucleotides: TGCGCCAGCAGCCTCTCGGGACTGGGAGAAGAGACCCAGTACTTC. It codes for CASSLSGLGEETQYF.

This chain connects TRBV11-2 to TRBJ2-1; TRBD1 agrees at 10 bases. V lost 1 base and J lost 15; bases outside the gene matches: 12. The V gene's germline CDR1 is SGHAT and CDR2 FQNNGV. The CDR3 contains 15 residues. The CDR3 DNA sequence: TGTGCCAGCAGCTTAGCCCGACAGGGGGCGGTCAGGGCGTTCTTC. This encodes CASSLARQGAVRAFF.